This is a list of T cell receptor beta chains from one sample in a study of regulatory T cells in long-lasting Graves disease. TCRdb reanalysed the multiplex PCR reads using MiXCR and keeps one entry per CDR3 protein. The sample contains almost 350,000 distinct CDR3 sequences, roughly a fifth of which appear only once. Source: peripheral blood mononuclear cells (PBMCs), taken when the disease was refractory, from a patient treated with antithyroid drugs. These receptors came from a female donor with Graves disease. The CDR3 runs from the conserved cysteine through the conserved F or W. The D gene is left open where the match is weak. Not all rows give a size; the values are once, few, many and, for expanded clones, a class.

v_gene: TRBV5-1
abundance: few
d_gene: TRBD1
j_gene: TRBJ2-7
CDR3aa: CASSLRRTRGRDEQYF
CDR3nt: TGCGCCAGCAGTCTAAGACGAACCAGGGGGCGAGACGAGCAGTACTTC

v_gene: TRBV28
abundance: many
d_gene: TRBD1
j_gene: TRBJ2-7
CDR3aa: CASRRQGPEQYF
CDR3nt: TGTGCCAGCAGACGACAGGGTCCCGAGCAGTACTTC

v_gene: TRBV15
abundance: many
d_gene: TRBD2
j_gene: TRBJ2-5
CDR3aa: CATSRERLAGGSETQYF
CDR3nt: TGTGCCACCAGCAGAGAGAGACTAGCGGGGGGGTCAGAGACCCAGTACTTC

v_gene: TRBV27
abundance: many
d_gene: .
j_gene: TRBJ2-7
CDR3aa: CASSFPSYEQYF
CDR3nt: TGTGCCAGCAGTTTCCCCTCCTACGAGCAGTACTTC

v_gene: TRBV2
abundance: many
d_gene: .
j_gene: TRBJ1-5
CDR3aa: CASSVSGRNQPQHF
CDR3nt: TGTGCCAGCAGTGTGTCCGGCCGCAATCAGCCCCAGCATTTT

v_gene: TRBV5-1
abundance: many
d_gene: TRBD1
j_gene: TRBJ2-7
CDR3aa: CASSRLGTGANEQYF
CDR3nt: TGCGCCAGCAGCAGGCTTGGGACAGGGGCCAACGAGCAGTACTTC

v_gene: TRBV20-1
abundance: many
d_gene: .
j_gene: TRBJ1-2
CDR3aa: CSARSPDTYGYTF
CDR3nt: TGCAGTGCTAGATCACCGGACACCTATGGCTACACCTTC

v_gene: TRBV27
abundance: .
d_gene: TRBD1
j_gene: TRBJ2-7
CDR3aa: CASSIDRVVSYEQYF
CDR3nt: TGTGCCAGCAGTATCGACAGGGTGGTATCCTACGAGCAGTACTTC

v_gene: TRBV18
abundance: many
d_gene: .
j_gene: TRBJ1-1
CDR3aa: CASSLGGPNTEAFF
CDR3nt: TGTGCCAGCAGCTTAGGGGGACCGAACACTGAAGCTTTCTTT

v_gene: TRBV10-3
abundance: .
d_gene: .
j_gene: TRBJ1-6
CDR3aa: CAISLAGNSPLHF
CDR3nt: TGTGCCATCAGCTTGGCGGGGAATTCACCCCTCCACTTT

v_gene: TRBV7-9
abundance: few
d_gene: TRBD1
j_gene: TRBJ1-1
CDR3aa: CASSLPTGGGERSTEAFF
CDR3nt: TGTGCCAGCAGCTTACCTACAGGGGGCGGCGAAAGGAGCACTGAAGCTTTCTTT

v_gene: TRBV20-1
abundance: .
d_gene: TRBD1
j_gene: TRBJ1-2
CDR3aa: CSVPGQENYGYTF
CDR3nt: TGCAGTGTCCCCGGACAGGAGAACTATGGCTACACCTTC

v_gene: TRBV7-9
abundance: .
d_gene: .
j_gene: TRBJ2-5
CDR3aa: CASSLFMGSGIQETQYF
CDR3nt: TGTGCCAGCAGCTTATTTATGGGTTCAGGGATACAAGAGACCCAGTACTTC

v_gene: TRBV19
abundance: many
d_gene: .
j_gene: TRBJ1-5
CDR3aa: CASTRSVTNNQPQHF
CDR3nt: TGTGCCAGTACTAGGTCCGTTACCAACAATCAGCCCCAGCATTTT

v_gene: TRBV7-9
abundance: .
d_gene: TRBD2
j_gene: TRBJ2-7
CDR3aa: CASSSRGATSGRPTYEQYF
CDR3nt: TGTGCCAGCAGCTCTAGAGGGGCGACTAGCGGGAGACCGACCTACGAGCAGTACTTC

v_gene: TRBV10-3
abundance: .
d_gene: TRBD2
j_gene: TRBJ2-1
CDR3aa: CAISESLGPSGSRNEQFF
CDR3nt: TGTGCCATCAGTGAGTCCCTAGGACCTAGCGGGAGTAGGAATGAGCAGTTCTTC

v_gene: TRBV20-1
abundance: .
d_gene: .
j_gene: TRBJ2-3
CDR3aa: CSAPPGEARGDTQYF
CDR3nt: TGCAGTGCCCCCCCAGGGGAGGCCCGGGGAGATACGCAGTATTTT

v_gene: TRBV2
abundance: many
d_gene: .
j_gene: TRBJ2-5
CDR3aa: CASSEAPGQETQYF
CDR3nt: TGTGCCAGCAGTGAAGCGCCAGGGCAAGAGACCCAGTACTTC

v_gene: TRBV6-2/TRBV6-3
abundance: .
d_gene: .
j_gene: TRBJ1-3
CDR3aa: CASLLGGNTIYF
CDR3nt: TGTGCCAGCCTACTGGGTGGAAACACCATATATTTT

v_gene: TRBV6-2/TRBV6-3
abundance: .
d_gene: .
j_gene: TRBJ2-1
CDR3aa: CASSYFRTGDEQFF
CDR3nt: TGTGCCAGCAGTTACTTTAGGACTGGGGATGAGCAGTTCTTC

v_gene: TRBV12-3/TRBV12-4
abundance: many
d_gene: .
j_gene: TRBJ1-1
CDR3aa: CASSLTVDEAFF
CDR3nt: TGTGCCAGCAGTTTGACCGTTGACGAAGCTTTCTTT

v_gene: TRBV6-1
abundance: .
d_gene: .
j_gene: TRBJ1-2
CDR3aa: CASTSSIGQSYGYTF
CDR3nt: TGTGCCAGCACCAGTAGCATCGGACAGAGCTATGGCTACACCTTC

v_gene: TRBV18
abundance: many
d_gene: .
j_gene: TRBJ1-1
CDR3aa: CASSSDRDTEAFF
CDR3nt: TGTGCCAGCTCATCGGACAGAGACACTGAAGCTTTCTTT

v_gene: TRBV4-1
abundance: many
d_gene: .
j_gene: TRBJ2-4
CDR3aa: CASSETGLAKNIQYF
CDR3nt: TGCGCCAGCAGCGAAACAGGGTTAGCCAAAAACATTCAGTACTTC

v_gene: TRBV6-1
abundance: many
d_gene: .
j_gene: TRBJ2-5
CDR3aa: CASSPAPGGETQYF
CDR3nt: TGTGCCAGCAGCCCCGCCCCTGGTGGGGAGACCCAGTACTTC

v_gene: TRBV25-1
abundance: .
d_gene: .
j_gene: TRBJ1-6
CDR3aa: CASSEGGLSPLHF
CDR3nt: TGTGCCAGCAGTGAGGGGGGGCTTTCACCCCTCCACTTT

v_gene: TRBV12-3/TRBV12-4
abundance: many
d_gene: .
j_gene: TRBJ2-5
CDR3aa: CASSFAGTSQETQYF
CDR3nt: TGTGCCAGCAGTTTTGCAGGTACCTCACAAGAGACCCAGTACTTC

v_gene: TRBV13
abundance: .
d_gene: .
j_gene: TRBJ1-1
CDR3aa: CASRKLFRENTEAFF
CDR3nt: TGTGCCAGCAGGAAATTGTTCAGGGAGAACACTGAAGCTTTCTTT

v_gene: TRBV15
abundance: few
d_gene: .
j_gene: TRBJ1-4
CDR3aa: CATSRAGIWGFNEKLFF
CDR3nt: TGTGCCACCAGCAGAGCTGGGATCTGGGGTTTTAATGAAAAACTGTTTTTT

v_gene: TRBV5-1
abundance: .
d_gene: TRBD2
j_gene: TRBJ2-5
CDR3aa: CASSPRTSGAETQYF
CDR3nt: TGCGCCAGCAGCCCAAGGACTAGCGGAGCGGAGACCCAGTACTTC

v_gene: TRBV5-1
abundance: few
d_gene: .
j_gene: TRBJ2-1
CDR3aa: CASSLDRSSYNEQFF
CDR3nt: TGCGCCAGCAGCCTTGACAGGAGCTCCTACAATGAGCAGTTCTTC

v_gene: TRBV11-2
abundance: .
d_gene: TRBD2
j_gene: TRBJ2-7
CDR3aa: CASSPISGSSSYEQYF
CDR3nt: TGTGCCAGCAGCCCGATTAGCGGGAGTAGTTCCTACGAGCAGTACTTC

v_gene: TRBV13
abundance: many
d_gene: TRBD2
j_gene: TRBJ2-7
CDR3aa: CASSSAGTSGREQYF
CDR3nt: TGTGCCAGCAGCTCTGCGGGGACTAGCGGGAGGGAGCAGTACTTC

v_gene: TRBV29-1
abundance: many
d_gene: TRBD1
j_gene: TRBJ1-4
CDR3aa: CSVHNRTGAGEKLFF
CDR3nt: TGCAGCGTCCACAATCGGACAGGGGCCGGCGAAAAACTGTTTTTT

v_gene: TRBV19
abundance: .
d_gene: .
j_gene: TRBJ2-7
CDR3aa: CASSIKATGTFASYEQYF
CDR3nt: TGTGCCAGTAGTATTAAGGCAACCGGGACGTTTGCTTCCTACGAGCAGTACTTC

v_gene: TRBV7-2
abundance: many
d_gene: .
j_gene: TRBJ2-5
CDR3aa: CASSSGPAETQYF
CDR3nt: TGTGCCAGCAGCTCGGGGCCGGCGGAGACCCAGTACTTC

v_gene: TRBV12-3/TRBV12-4
abundance: .
d_gene: .
j_gene: TRBJ2-3
CDR3aa: CASRGETADTQYF
CDR3nt: TGTGCCAGCAGGGGCGAGACCGCAGATACGCAGTATTTT

v_gene: TRBV11-2
abundance: many
d_gene: .
j_gene: TRBJ2-7
CDR3aa: CASSARLSEQYF
CDR3nt: TGTGCCAGCAGCGCCCGACTTAGCGAGCAGTACTTC

v_gene: TRBV6-5
abundance: few
d_gene: .
j_gene: TRBJ2-7
CDR3aa: CASSYSNVYEQYF
CDR3nt: TGTGCCAGCAGTTACTCGAACGTCTACGAGCAGTACTTC

v_gene: TRBV28
abundance: few
d_gene: .
j_gene: TRBJ1-3
CDR3aa: CASSNANRDPPGNTIYF
CDR3nt: TGTGCCAGCAGCAATGCTAACAGGGACCCTCCTGGAAACACCATATATTTT

v_gene: TRBV29-1
abundance: many
d_gene: TRBD1
j_gene: TRBJ1-2
CDR3aa: CSVGDSKLYGYTF
CDR3nt: TGCAGCGTTGGGGACAGCAAACTCTATGGCTACACCTTC

v_gene: TRBV11-2
abundance: many
d_gene: TRBD2
j_gene: TRBJ2-7
CDR3aa: CASSLKGTSLFYEQYF
CDR3nt: TGTGCCAGCAGCTTAAAAGGGACTAGCCTTTTCTACGAGCAGTACTTC

v_gene: TRBV7-2
abundance: few
d_gene: .
j_gene: TRBJ2-2
CDR3aa: CASSFRNAGELFF
CDR3nt: TGTGCCAGCAGTTTTAGGAATGCCGGGGAGCTGTTTTTT

v_gene: TRBV7-8
abundance: .
d_gene: .
j_gene: TRBJ2-7
CDR3aa: CASSLVPGGIFYEQYF
CDR3nt: TGTGCCAGCAGCTTAGTCCCCGGAGGCATATTCTACGAGCAGTACTTC

v_gene: TRBV7-2
abundance: many
d_gene: .
j_gene: TRBJ1-6
CDR3aa: CASSLVQGGSYNSPLHF
CDR3nt: TGTGCCAGCAGCTTAGTACAGGGAGGATCCTATAATTCACCCCTCCACTTT

v_gene: TRBV4-3
abundance: .
d_gene: TRBD1
j_gene: TRBJ1-1
CDR3aa: CASSQRQGSTEAFF
CDR3nt: TGCGCCAGCAGCCAAAGACAGGGGAGTACTGAAGCTTTCTTT